Listed below are T cell receptor beta chains from one sample, sequenced in a study of T-cell memory formation after mild COVID-19. A single record per CDR3 protein comes from TCRdb applying MiXCR to the 5' RACE reads. The table shows hundreds of thousands of distinct CDR3 sequences, with roughly 20% occurring only once. Sequenced input: PBMCs or a T cell subset sorted from them (not recorded which). These TCRs come from a young man who had mild COVID-19 (a few samples of this study predate the infection). Cell type and time point are not known. Both conserved end residues are part of each CDR3. Fields, in order: D gene, clone size, J gene, V gene, CDR3 DNA, CDR3 protein. The D gene is left open where the match is weak. Size is omitted from some rows. Given values are once, few, many or a class for expanded clones.

D: NA; size: NA; J: TRBJ1-6; V: TRBV27; DNA: TGTGCCAGCAGTTTATTGCCCATTAATTCACCCCTCCACTTT; CDR3: CASSLLPINSPLHF
D: NA; size: NA; J: TRBJ1-1; V: TRBV7-8; DNA: TGTGCCAGCAGGCGGGGGGGAGGGAACACTGAAGCTTTCTTT; CDR3: CASRRGGGNTEAFF
D: TRBD1; size: many; J: TRBJ2-1; V: TRBV5-1; DNA: TGCGCCAGCAGCAGCGGACAGGGCAATTACAATGAGCAGTTCTTC; CDR3: CASSSGQGNYNEQFF
D: NA; size: NA; J: TRBJ1-1; V: TRBV12-3/TRBV12-4; DNA: TGTGCCAGCAGTCGCCGGGGGCGCGCTGAAGCTTTCTTT; CDR3: CASSRRGRAEAFF
D: NA; size: NA; J: TRBJ1-6; V: TRBV20-1; DNA: TGCAGTGCTAGACGGGGGGACTCCTATAATTCACCCCTCCACTTT; CDR3: CSARRGDSYNSPLHF
D: NA; size: NA; J: TRBJ2-5; V: TRBV4-3; DNA: TGCGCCAGCAGCCAAGACAAGGCCCAGGGGGGGCGAGAGACCCAGTACTTC; CDR3: CASSQDKAQGGRETQYF
D: TRBD1; size: NA; J: TRBJ2-7; V: TRBV6-5; DNA: TGTGCCAGCATGAGAACAGGGGGGTCCTACGAGCAGTACTTC; CDR3: CASMRTGGSYEQYF
D: NA; size: few; J: TRBJ2-6; V: TRBV7-9; DNA: TGTGCCAGCAGCTTACGGTACTCTGGGGCCAACGTCCTGACTTTC; CDR3: CASSLRYSGANVLTF
D: NA; size: few; J: TRBJ1-1; V: TRBV2; DNA: TGTGCCAGTCAGTGGGGAGAGAACACTGAAGCTTTCTTT; CDR3: CASQWGENTEAFF
D: NA; size: few; J: TRBJ2-7; V: TRBV6-2/TRBV6-3; DNA: TGTGCCAGCGAACGAAGGGGATATCATTACGAGCAGTACTTC; CDR3: CASERRGYHYEQYF
D: NA; size: few; J: TRBJ2-1; V: TRBV7-2; DNA: TGTGCCAGCAGTCGAGACAGAGCCAATGAGCAGTTCTTC; CDR3: CASSRDRANEQFF
D: TRBD1; size: few; J: TRBJ1-2; V: TRBV7-9; DNA: TGTGCCAGCAGCTCGCCGGGACAGGGTCATGGCTACACCTTC; CDR3: CASSSPGQGHGYTF
D: TRBD1; size: NA; J: TRBJ2-7; V: TRBV27; DNA: TGTGCCAGCAGTACACAGGGGAACGCGCAGTACTTC; CDR3: CASSTQGNAQYF
D: NA; size: NA; J: TRBJ2-4; V: TRBV9; DNA: TGTGCCAGCAGCGTAGGGACAGAAAACATTCAGTACTTC; CDR3: CASSVGTENIQYF
D: NA; size: few; J: TRBJ2-5; V: TRBV10-2; DNA: TGCGCCAGCAGTGAAAGGGGCTTGGAGACCCAGTACTTC; CDR3: CASSERGLETQYF
D: NA; size: few; J: TRBJ1-4; V: TRBV20-1; DNA: TGCAGCGCTAGAGACCCTGGGATAGTTAATGAAAAACTGTTTTTT; CDR3: CSARDPGIVNEKLFF
D: NA; size: NA; J: TRBJ1-2; V: TRBV7-8; DNA: TGTGCCAGCAGCCTCCGGGCCAGCCCCGTCTATGGCTACACCTTC; CDR3: CASSLRASPVYGYTF
D: NA; size: NA; J: TRBJ2-7; V: TRBV6-6; DNA: TGTGCCAGCTGGGGACGAGGTCCGCGCTACGAGCAGTACTTC; CDR3: CASWGRGPRYEQYF
D: NA; size: many; J: TRBJ1-1; V: TRBV7-9; DNA: TGTGCCAGCAGAGAGAGGGACACTGAAGCTTTCTTT; CDR3: CASRERDTEAFF
D: TRBD2; size: few; J: TRBJ2-1; V: TRBV7-3; DNA: TGTGCCAGCAGCTTACCTACGGGGGGGCCGCAGTTCTTC; CDR3: CASSLPTGGPQFF
D: NA; size: few; J: TRBJ2-3; V: TRBV6-6; DNA: TGTGCCAGCAGCCTTCACGGGGATACGCAGTATTTT; CDR3: CASSLHGDTQYF
D: TRBD1; size: once; J: TRBJ1-2; V: TRBV4-3; DNA: TGCGCCAGCAGCCAGGATACAGGGGCCCTCTATGGCTACACCTTC; CDR3: CASSQDTGALYGYTF
D: TRBD2; size: few; J: TRBJ2-5; V: TRBV5-1; DNA: TGCGCCAGCAGCTTGGGCCCAGCGGGGGCGCAAGAGACCCAGTACTTC; CDR3: CASSLGPAGAQETQYF
D: TRBD1; size: few; J: TRBJ1-1; V: TRBV5-1; DNA: TGCGCCAGCAGCACAGCCGGGACAGGGGCGAACACTGAAGCTTTCTTT; CDR3: CASSTAGTGANTEAFF
D: NA; size: NA; J: TRBJ1-5; V: TRBV21-1; DNA: TGTGCCAGCAGCAAAGGGGGACAGGGGGCCAGTCAGCCCCAGCATTTT; CDR3: CASSKGGQGASQPQHF
D: TRBD2; size: many; J: TRBJ2-1; V: TRBV12-3/TRBV12-4; DNA: TGTGCCAGCAGTCCTAGCGGGGGGGTAAGTGAGCAGTTCTTC; CDR3: CASSPSGGVSEQFF
D: TRBD2; size: NA; J: TRBJ2-5; V: TRBV3-1; DNA: TGTGCCAGCAGCCAAGGGGGAGGGGCCCAGTACTTC; CDR3: CASSQGGGAQYF
D: TRBD2; size: many; J: TRBJ2-1; V: TRBV5-1; DNA: TGCGCCAGCAGCCCGAGCGGGAGCAACAATGAGCAGTTCTTC; CDR3: CASSPSGSNNEQFF
D: NA; size: NA; J: TRBJ1-1; V: TRBV6-5; DNA: TGTGCCAGCAGTTACTCGTCAGGATACACTGAAGCTTTCTTT; CDR3: CASSYSSGYTEAFF
D: TRBD2; size: NA; J: TRBJ2-3; V: TRBV6-5; DNA: TGTGCCAGCAGCCTACGAGCGGGGACTAGCACAGATACGCAGTATTTT; CDR3: CASSLRAGTSTDTQYF
D: TRBD2; size: few; J: TRBJ2-3; V: TRBV3-1; DNA: TGTGCCAGCAGCCGAGGCAGCGGGGGGACCACAGATACGCAGTATTTT; CDR3: CASSRGSGGTTDTQYF
D: TRBD1; size: few; J: TRBJ2-7; V: TRBV2; DNA: TGTGCCAGCAGTGATCCGGGGACAGGGCACTCCTACGAGCAGTACTTC; CDR3: CASSDPGTGHSYEQYF
D: NA; size: NA; J: TRBJ2-5; V: TRBV4-1; DNA: TGCGCCAGCAGCCCCCGACCGCGGGTGGCGGAGACCCAGTACTTC; CDR3: CASSPRPRVAETQYF
D: NA; size: NA; J: TRBJ1-2; V: TRBV5-1; DNA: TGCGCCAGCAGCGAGGGGGGTCTGGCACGGAACTATGGCTACACCTTC; CDR3: CASSEGGLARNYGYTF
D: NA; size: few; J: TRBJ2-1; V: TRBV12-5; DNA: TGTGCTAGTGGCCCTCCGACGGGGCCCACCTACAATGAGCAGTTCTTC; CDR3: CASGPPTGPTYNEQFF
D: NA; size: few; J: TRBJ1-1; V: TRBV30; DNA: TGTGCCTGGAGCTACAGGCCAGGCACTGAAGCTTTCTTT; CDR3: CAWSYRPGTEAFF
D: NA; size: few; J: TRBJ2-3; V: TRBV28; DNA: TGTGCCAGCAGTCCCCTCCCTTACGTGGCTAGCACAGATACGCAGTATTTT; CDR3: CASSPLPYVASTDTQYF
D: NA; size: NA; J: TRBJ2-1; V: TRBV5-1; DNA: TGCGCCAGCAGCTTGGGCCTAGCTCACGATGAGCAGTTCTTC; CDR3: CASSLGLAHDEQFF
D: NA; size: few; J: TRBJ2-5; V: TRBV5-1; DNA: TGCGCCAGCAGCCCTCAGGGGGGCCAAGAGACCCAGTACTTC; CDR3: CASSPQGGQETQYF
D: NA; size: NA; J: TRBJ2-7; V: TRBV6-2/TRBV6-3; DNA: TGTGCCAGCAGTTACCCCTCGTTAGTCGAGCAGTACTTC; CDR3: CASSYPSLVEQYF
D: NA; size: NA; J: TRBJ1-3; V: TRBV7-9; DNA: TGTGCCAGCCGCAGTATCTCTGGAAACACCATATATTTT; CDR3: CASRSISGNTIYF
D: NA; size: NA; J: TRBJ1-2; V: TRBV7-9; DNA: TGTGCCAGCAGCAACGTGGTCTATGGCTACACCTTC; CDR3: CASSNVVYGYTF
D: NA; size: few; J: TRBJ2-5; V: TRBV27; DNA: TGTGCCAGCAGCTCCGGGACGGTGGGGACCCAGTACTTC; CDR3: CASSSGTVGTQYF
D: NA; size: NA; J: TRBJ1-5; V: TRBV6-2/TRBV6-3; DNA: TGTGCCAGCAGTTACTTGTTCAGGGTGGATCAGCCCCAGCATTTT; CDR3: CASSYLFRVDQPQHF
D: NA; size: NA; J: TRBJ2-7; V: TRBV29-1; DNA: TGCAGCGTTGAAGGTGGGGACGGGACACCTCCACCCTACGAGCAGTACTTC; CDR3: CSVEGGDGTPPPYEQYF
D: TRBD1; size: few; J: TRBJ2-3; V: TRBV11-2; DNA: TGTGCCAGCACCCGAATTGGACAGGGGGCTTCGGGGACAGATACGCAGTATTTT; CDR3: CASTRIGQGASGTDTQYF
D: TRBD1; size: NA; J: TRBJ1-2; V: TRBV5-1; DNA: TGCGCCAGCAGCTCACCGGGACAGGGGGGTGGCTACACCTTC; CDR3: CASSSPGQGGGYTF
D: TRBD2; size: NA; J: TRBJ2-5; V: TRBV4-3; DNA: TGCGCCAGCAGCCTGGGGACTAGCGGGTATGAGACCCAGTACTTC; CDR3: CASSLGTSGYETQYF
D: NA; size: NA; J: TRBJ2-2; V: TRBV6-5; DNA: TGTGCCAGCAGTTACTCGACGGTCACCGGGGAGCTGTTTTTT; CDR3: CASSYSTVTGELFF
D: TRBD2; size: NA; J: TRBJ2-5; V: TRBV7-7; DNA: TGTGCTAGCAGCTTAGGTCAGCGGGGGTCAGAGACCCAGTACTTC; CDR3: CASSLGQRGSETQYF
D: TRBD1; size: many; J: TRBJ2-1; V: TRBV7-8; DNA: TGTGCCAGCAGCTCCGGGACAGGGCCCTACAATGAGCAGTTCTTC; CDR3: CASSSGTGPYNEQFF
D: NA; size: few; J: TRBJ1-5; V: TRBV12-3/TRBV12-4; DNA: TGTGCCAGCAGTTTAACCAGGGCAAGCAATCAGCCCCAGCATTTT; CDR3: CASSLTRASNQPQHF
D: NA; size: few; J: TRBJ2-5; V: TRBV6-6; DNA: TGTGCCAGCAGTTACCGCGGGGTTCAAGAGACCCAGTACTTC; CDR3: CASSYRGVQETQYF
D: TRBD2; size: few; J: TRBJ2-5; V: TRBV2; DNA: TGTGCCAGCCTAGCGACTAGCCCCCAAGAGACCCAGTACTTC; CDR3: CASLATSPQETQYF
D: TRBD2; size: few; J: TRBJ2-5; V: TRBV29-1; DNA: TGCAGCGTTGAGGCGACTAGCGGGGCCCCAGCGGCCCAGTACTTC; CDR3: CSVEATSGAPAAQYF
D: TRBD1; size: many; J: TRBJ2-4; V: TRBV6-5; DNA: TGTGCCAGCAGTTACTCTGGACAGGGGAACATTCAGTACTTC; CDR3: CASSYSGQGNIQYF
D: NA; size: NA; J: TRBJ1-2; V: TRBV5-6; DNA: TGTGCCAGCAGCTTTAAAGGGGTCTATGGCTACACCTTC; CDR3: CASSFKGVYGYTF
D: TRBD2; size: few; J: TRBJ2-1; V: TRBV5-5; DNA: TGTGCCAGCAGCTTGGGACTAGCGGGGGGCACAAACAATGAGCAGTTCTTC; CDR3: CASSLGLAGGTNNEQFF
D: TRBD1; size: NA; J: TRBJ2-1; V: TRBV4-3; DNA: TGCGCCAGCAGCCAAGAAGTAGGGGGCCTCTATGGTGAGCAGTTCTTC; CDR3: CASSQEVGGLYGEQFF
D: TRBD1; size: NA; J: TRBJ1-6; V: TRBV14; DNA: TGTGCCAGCAGCCAGAGATCTACAGGGGTCCCGTATAATTCACCCCTCCACTTT; CDR3: CASSQRSTGVPYNSPLHF